This T cell receptor (beta chain) appears in the sequencing data of a study of blood T cell repertoires in COVID-19. Study context: Italy, Spain and the United States were the sources of the convalescent and acute COVID-19 samples. PBMCs, B-cell-depleted T cells, or T cells provided the cDNA or gDNA that made up the material.

Authors' methods: Reference gene primer amplification yielded estimated nucleated cell counts. TCRdb keeps only in-frame clones here, not all; method: immunoSEQ multiplex PCR. Clone size and the V and J calls come from that table; the DNA yielded D and trimming. The sample lists over 300,000 clones; about 89% were seen once. Sequencing was done on a sample of peripheral blood. The TCR sequence derives from a man between 35 and 55 years old with acute or convalescent COVID-19.

CDR3 DNA: TGTGCCAGCAGCTTGGCACCCATCAGTCAGCCCCAGCATTTT. It encodes CASSLAPISQPQHF. The V call is TRBV5-5, the J call TRBJ1-5; D gene unclear. Per germline, CDR1 SGHKS and CDR2 YYEKEE (reference sequence). The V gene lost 0 bases and the J gene lost 6 bases, with 10 bases spanning the gap. The CDR3 has 14 amino acids.